This T cell receptor beta chain was sequenced during a study of radiotherapy plus CTLA-4 blockade in lung cancer. Overall study context: Objective responses emerged in under 20% of patients, and over 30% attained disease control.

Looked up from germline, CDR1 is KGHSH and CDR2 is LQKENI. Trimming stripped 3 bases from V and 6 bases from J, with 15 bases between. The CDR3 runs to 14 residues. Overall study findings and caveats: Once radiotherapy plus ipilimumab had been given, TCR clones derived from tumor expanded in blood. Interferon-beta, together with early blood T cell clone dynamics, reportedly best predicted response.

Measured with immunoSEQ multiplex PCR; TCRdb has only the in-frame clones, and not every one. The profile shows 77,000 or so clones, less than 85% of them singletons. A note on this clone: Its antigen is currently unknown.

This material consisted of peripheral blood, taken from a patient treated with radiotherapy plus ipilimumab. V gene TRBV18 combines with J gene TRBJ2-7, with a possible D match to TRBD1 (6 bases). The receptor was isolated from a human donor with non-small cell lung cancer whose response to radiotherapy plus ipilimumab could not be evaluated. Here the CDR3 reads CASSPSGHYTEQYF. CDR3 nucleotides: TGTGCCAGCTCACCCTCGGGACATTACACCGAGCAGTACTTC. Filled out from reference TRBV18 and TRBJ2-7, the complete variable domain reads NAGVMQNPRHLVRRRGQEARLRCSPMKGHSHVYWYRQLPEEGLKFMVYLQKENIIDESGMPKERFSAEFPKEGPSILRIQQVVRGDSAAYFCASSPSGHYTEQYFGPGTRLTVT.